One sample yielded the 12 T cell receptor beta chains listed below, sequenced in a study of regulatory T cells in long-lasting Graves disease. Library construction for TCR beta used iRepertoire HTBI primers and Arm-PCR of CDR3 regions. Using its own MiXCR run on the multiplex PCR reads, TCRdb lists one record per CDR3 protein. The sample has about 420,000 distinct CDR3 sequences, approximately 16% seen once. Time point defined: newly diagnosed GD, antithyroid drugs for less than 3 months. From RNA extracted from PBMCs, the TCR library was made. The same sample was also studied in work on T cells in Graves' hyperthyroidism and ophthalmopathy.

Here the sequenced sample was peripheral blood mononuclear cells (PBMCs), taken at new diagnosis, from a patient treated with antithyroid drugs. The source is a woman between 18 and 29 years old with Graves disease.

There are many counts of this clonotype. The genes are TRBV30 and TRBJ1-1; D uncertain. The V and J ends lost 5 bases and 5 bases respectively, with 9 bases between them. Germline CDR1 and CDR2: GTSNPN and SVGIG (reference sequence). CDR3 size: 11 residues. CDR3 DNA sequence: TGTGCCTGGGGGGTTCGGACTGAAGCTTTCTTT. This gives the protein CAWGVRTEAFF.

This clonotype was counted only a few times. No conserved phenylalanine or tryptophan is present at the end of the CDR3, so a read error is the likely explanation. The DNA is left out, because the CDR3 cannot be placed on it with certainty; the CDR3 is given as TCRdb lists it. This chain connects TRBV29-1 to TRBJ2-5; the listed D gene, TRBD1, was not tested against the DNA. Germline CDR1 SQVTM, CDR2 ANQGSEA. With termini counted, the CDR3 has 11 amino acids. The CDR3 sequence is CSVEGVGPLAT.

Many counts were recorded for this clonotype. At one of its ends the junction is not consistent with the germline gene, which may arise from a read error. The V gene is TRBV5-1, the J gene TRBJ1-2, with 7 positions matching TRBD1. Germline CDR1 SGHRS, CDR2 YFSETQ. The CDR3 consists of 13 residues. The CDR3 spells CASSLDRDYGYTF. Written as DNA, the CDR3 is TGTGCCAGCAGTTTAGACAGGGACTATGGCTACACCTTC.

This clonotype was counted ten times or more. This chain uses TRBV6-1 with TRBJ2-7; D not certain. Trimming removed 4 bases from V and 0 bases from J, with 22 bases in between. The CDR3 runs 18 residues. The germline gives CDR1 MNHNS, CDR2 SASEGT. CDR3 bases: TGTGCCAGCAGTGCATTGACGAGGAGCGCCCGCCGCTCCTACGAGCAGTACTTC. Protein: CASSALTRSARRSYEQYF.

The chain uses TRBV2 and TRBJ2-2; TRBD1 aligns across 7 bases. The germline gives CDR1 SNHLY, CDR2 FYNNEI. The trim removed 4 bases at V and 7 bases at J, leaving 6 bases unmatched. The CDR3 sequence is 14 residues long. The CDR3: CASSVTGDGGELFF. In DNA form, the CDR3 reads TGTGCCAGCAGTGTCACAGGGGACGGCGGGGAGCTGTTTTTT.

This clonotype has at least ten counts. The chain joins TRBV3-1 to TRBJ2-3, with TRBD2 matching 8 bases. This CDR3 is 17 amino acids long. Trimming at V came to 4 bases and at J to 3 bases, leaving 12 bases not matched to a gene. Germline CDR1 is LGHDT and CDR2 is YNNKEL (reference sequence). The CDR3 loop is CASSPPRGAGATDTQYF. In nucleotides, the CDR3 is TGTGCCAGCAGCCCCCCCCGGGGAGCGGGAGCAACAGATACGCAGTATTTT.

Worth noting for this clonotype: At one boundary the junction diverges from the germline segment, which might be a read error. This chain joins TRBV6-5 and TRBJ2-5; D uncertain. CDR3 length equals 13 residues. In germline, CDR1 is MNHEY, CDR2 SVGAGI. The CDR3 reads CAGSYSISETQYF. The CDR3 nucleotides are TGTGCCGGCAGTTACTCGATATCGGAGACCCAGTACTTC.

This clonotype was recorded a few times. The junction does not match germline at one end; this may be a read error. The chain links TRBV6-1 to TRBJ2-4, with D possibly matching TRBD1 (6 bases). The CDR3 is 17 amino acids. Germline CDR1 and CDR2: MNHNS and SASEGT. As DNA, the CDR3 is TGTGCCATTCCCGGGACAAGCCACATCGTAGCCAAAAACACTCAGTACTTC. Its translation: CAIPGTSHIVAKNTQYF.

This clonotype was seen ten or more times. The chain employs TRBV12-3 or TRBV12-4 and TRBJ2-5; the D gene is possibly TRBD2 (6 bases). The V gene lost 3 bases and the J gene lost 7 bases, with 15 bases spanning the gap. The CDR3 covers 14 residues. The DNA of the CDR3 is TGTGCCAGCAGTTTGATTGAGGGGCGGGGGACCCAGTACTTC. It yields the protein CASSLIEGRGTQYF.

V usage is TRBV4-3 and J usage is TRBJ2-1; 10 bases are a match to TRBD1. This CDR3 has 18 residues. V was pared by 0 bases and J by 8 bases, with 13 bases of the junction left unmatched. Germline V gene data show CDR1 as LGHNA and CDR2 as YSLEER. The CDR3 nucleotides read TGCGCCAGCAGCCAAGATCGTCAGGGGACAGGGGTCTTCGATGAGCAGTTCTTC. Protein: CASSQDRQGTGVFDEQFF.

V and J are TRBV20-1 and TRBJ1-2; D is uncertain. The CDR3 runs 9 residues. V was pared by 7 bases and J by 5 bases, with 5 bases between. Germline CDR1 and CDR2: DFQATT and SNEGSKA (reference sequence). CDR3 bases: TGCAGTGGAGGTTATGGCTACACCTTC. This gives the protein CSGGYGYTF.

Of note for this clonotype: At one boundary the junction diverges from the germline segment, which might be a read error. V and J are TRBV10-3 and TRBJ2-3, with D unclear. There are 16 residues in the CDR3. CDR1 and CDR2 (germline): ENHRY, SYGVKD. The CDR3 sequence: CASSLRLAEITDTQYF. Here the CDR3 DNA reads TGTGCCAGCAGTTTAAGGCTCGCCGAAATAACAGATACGCAGTATTTT.